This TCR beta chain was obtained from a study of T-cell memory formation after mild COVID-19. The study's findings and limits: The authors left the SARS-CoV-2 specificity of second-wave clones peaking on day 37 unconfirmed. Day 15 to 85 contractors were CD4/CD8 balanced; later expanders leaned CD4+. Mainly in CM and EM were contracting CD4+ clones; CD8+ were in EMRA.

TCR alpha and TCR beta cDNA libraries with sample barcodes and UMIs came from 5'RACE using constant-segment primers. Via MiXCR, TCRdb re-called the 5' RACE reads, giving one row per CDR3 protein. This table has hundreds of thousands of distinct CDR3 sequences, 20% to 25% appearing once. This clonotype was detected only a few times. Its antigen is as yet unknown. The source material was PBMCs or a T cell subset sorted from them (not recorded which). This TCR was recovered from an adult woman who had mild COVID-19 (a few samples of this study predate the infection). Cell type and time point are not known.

This chain's CDR3 is CASRIHVREQYF. In DNA form, the CDR3 reads TGTGCCAGCAGGATACATGTTAGGGAGCAGTACTTC. This rearrangement joins TRBV25-1 to TRBJ2-7; D not certain. Trimming shortened V by 6 bases and J by 7 bases, and 13 bases separated the two germline ends. Per the germline V gene, CDR1 is MGHDK and CDR2 is SYGVNS. CDR3 size: 12 residues.